The 18 T cell receptor beta chains given below trace back to one sample, sequenced in a study of identical twins. TCRdb reanalysed the 5' RACE reads using MiXCR and keeps one entry per CDR3 protein. The sample has 350,000 to 450,000 distinct CDR3 sequences, less than 20% seen once. Sequenced sample: naive T cells sorted from blood. These receptor sequences come from a man aged 45-65 years in good health.

V usage is TRBV4-1 and J usage is TRBJ1-4; the D gene is possibly TRBD1 (6 bases). Between the trimmed V and J ends, which lost 3 bases and 6 bases, there was a span of 14 bases. Germline V gives CDR1 MGHRA, CDR2 YSYEKL. The CDR3 length is 15 residues. The CDR3 DNA is TGCGCCAGCAGCCACTCAGGGGCGGTGGATGAAAAACTGTTTTTT. Translation: CASSHSGAVDEKLFF.

This clonotype was seen only a few times. This chain links TRBV20-1 with TRBJ2-1; 7 bases map to TRBD1. Per germline, CDR1 DFQATT and CDR2 SNEGSKA (reference sequence). Trimming at V came to 5 bases and at J to 5 bases, leaving 6 bases not matched to a gene. The CDR3 extends over 13 amino acids. In nucleotides, the CDR3 is TGCAGTGCTCCGGACAGGAATAACAATGAGCAGTTCTTC. It codes for CSAPDRNNNEQFF.

This chain joins TRBV6-1 and TRBJ1-3; 8 nucleotides agree with TRBD1. The CDR3 runs to 14 residues. Germline assignment: CDR1 MNHNS and CDR2 SASEGT. Germline trimming cut 6 bases from V and 5 bases from J; bases unmatched to any gene: 6. In DNA form, the CDR3 reads TGTGCCAGCAGCCAAGACAGGGGAAGAAACACCATATATTTT. It yields the protein CASSQDRGRNTIYF.

This clonotype came up once. This sequence joins TRBV28 and TRBJ1-1; D gene unclear. Germline values: CDR1 MDHEN, CDR2 SYDVKM. With 7 bases removed from V and 5 bases from J, the gap between germline ends came to 20 bases. This CDR3 has 15 residues. The CDR3 is CASTPWTSGGTEAFF. CDR3 coding DNA: TGTGCCAGCACCCCCTGGACGAGCGGAGGGACTGAAGCTTTCTTT.

This clonotype was counted ten times or more. The chain uses TRBV5-1 and TRBJ2-5; D not resolved. V shed 6 bases and J shed 2 bases, with 14 bases lying between them. In germline, CDR1 is SGHRS, CDR2 YFSETQ. The CDR3 extends over 14 amino acids. The CDR3 sequence: CASTLSQLQETQYF. The CDR3 bases are TGCGCCAGCACCCTTTCCCAGCTTCAAGAGACCCAGTACTTC.

This clonotype was recorded many times. The chain joins TRBV6-1 to TRBJ1-1, with 9 bases that match TRBD1. Germline V lookup: CDR1 MNHNS, CDR2 SASEGT. With 6 bases clipped from V and 1 base from J, the junction kept 3 bases outside the gene matches. The CDR3 has 14 amino acids. The CDR3 here is CASSGGQGNTEAFF. CDR3 bases: TGTGCCAGCAGCGGGGGACAGGGGAACACTGAAGCTTTCTTT.

This clonotype was recorded at least ten times. J is TRBJ1-2 and V is TRBV12-3 or TRBV12-4, with D unresolved. V was shortened by 2 bases and J by 8 bases, with 18 bases between the two germline ends. CDR3 length equals 15 residues. The chain's CDR3 is CASSLLGSNIGGYTF. The CDR3 bases are TGTGCCAGCAGTTTATTGGGTTCCAATATTGGGGGCTACACCTTC.

This clonotype was found a few times. V gene TRBV6-5 combines with J gene TRBJ2-1; possibly TRBD1 for D (5 bases). This CDR3 comprises 16 residues. V lost 2 bases, J lost 0 bases, and 11 bases lay in between. The germline V gene encodes CDR1 MNHEY and CDR2 SVGAGI. The CDR3 coding sequence is TGTGCCAGCAGTTACACGCCTCAGGGCTCCTACAATGAGCAGTTCTTC. As protein: CASSYTPQGSYNEQFF.

The chain has TRBV6-2 or TRBV6-3 and TRBJ2-1; TRBD2 agrees at 11 bases. Germline CDR1 MNHEY, CDR2 SVGEGT. V shed 2 bases and J 6 bases; nucleotides not matched to a gene: 18. This CDR3 has 20 amino acids. The CDR3 spells CASSYDPDSGGARVANEQFF. CDR3 nucleotides: TGTGCCAGCAGTTACGATCCCGATAGCGGGGGGGCGCGGGTCGCCAATGAGCAGTTCTTC.

This clonotype has a count of ten or more. The V and J genes are TRBV7-9 and TRBJ2-3; 8 nucleotides align to TRBD2. V dropped 5 bases and J dropped 1; count of bases not matched to a gene: 2. The germline gives CDR1 SEHNR, CDR2 FQNEAQ (reference sequence). There are 14 residues in the CDR3. CDR3 amino acids: CASSPGGGTDTQYF. CDR3 DNA: TGTGCCAGCAGCCCCGGGGGGGGCACAGATACGCAGTATTTT.

This sequence joins TRBV20-1 and TRBJ2-7, with TRBD2 matching over 10 bases. The junction had 2 bases not matched to a gene; V was cut back by 5 bases and J by 7 bases. CDR1 is DFQATT, CDR2 SNEGSKA, per germline (reference sequence). The CDR3 spans 11 residues. CDR3 region: CSASGLAEQYF. In nucleotides, the CDR3 is TGCAGTGCTTCGGGACTAGCGGAGCAGTACTTC.

This clonotype was seen only a few times. The V and J genes are TRBV7-6 and TRBJ1-2; D remains unclear. Looked up from germline, CDR1 is SGHVS and CDR2 is FNYEAQ. The CDR3 has 13 residues. The ends were cut back, 1 base at V and 8 bases at J, with 11 bases in the middle. The CDR3: CASSLVSGGGYTF. CDR3 coding DNA: TGTGCCAGCAGCTTAGTGTCAGGAGGCGGCTACACCTTC.

This clonotype has just a few counts. The chain has TRBV29-1 and TRBJ1-2, with D maybe TRBD1 (6 bases). Per the germline V gene, CDR1 is SQVTM and CDR2 is ANQGSEA. Trimming pared 6 bases from V and 2 bases from J, leaving 13 bases between. The CDR3 is 13 amino acids. Written as DNA, the CDR3 is TGCAGCGTGTACCTGGACAGAAACTATGGCTACACCTTC. Protein: CSVYLDRNYGYTF.

The chain employs TRBV13 and TRBJ2-7; D is possibly TRBD2 (5 bases). Germline V lookup: CDR1 PRHDT, CDR2 FYEKMQ (reference sequence). The ends were cut back, 2 bases at V and 3 bases at J, with 20 bases in the middle. The CDR3 sequence is 17 residues long. The CDR3 DNA sequence: TGTGCCAGCAGCTTAAGGCGAGTGGGAGTCCGAGGCTACGAGCAGTACTTC. This translates into CASSLRRVGVRGYEQYF. The complete variable domain, with remaining parts taken from reference TRBV13 and TRBJ2-7, reads AAGVIQSPRHLIKEKRETATLKCYPIPRHDTVYWYQQGPGQDPQFLISFYEKMQSDKGSIPDRFSAQQFSDYHSELNMSSLELGDSALYFCASSLRRVGVRGYEQYFGPGTRLTVT.

This clonotype was counted at least ten times. The chain uses TRBV10-3 and TRBJ2-2; no clear D gene. The germline V gene encodes CDR1 ENHRY and CDR2 SYGVKD. CDR3 size: 14 residues. Deletions cut 2 bases from V and 4 bases from J, with 8 bases between. The CDR3 nucleotides are TGTGCCATCAGTGAGACAGTAAGCACCGGGGAGCTGTTTTTT. Protein product: CAISETVSTGELFF.

The sample holds many counts of this clonotype. The rearrangement joins TRBV5-1 to TRBJ2-7, with D perhaps TRBD1 (6 bases). CDR1 and CDR2 (germline): SGHRS, YFSETQ. V shed 1 base and J shed 0 bases, with 11 bases lying between them. The CDR3 totals 15 residues. This chain's CDR3 is CASSLQAGDSYEQYF. CDR3 nucleotide sequence: TGCGCCAGCAGCTTGCAAGCAGGGGACTCCTACGAGCAGTACTTC.

This clonotype was seen only a few times. This chain links TRBV28 with TRBJ1-5; no firm D call. V was clipped by 4 bases and J by 5 bases, with 15 bases between them. There are 15 residues in the CDR3. Germline V lookup: CDR1 MDHEN, CDR2 SYDVKM. In nucleotides, the CDR3 is TGTGCCAGCAGTTGGGGAGGCCGGTTTGATCAGCCCCAGCATTTT. It encodes CASSWGGRFDQPQHF.

The genes are TRBV2 and TRBJ2-1; TRBD1 or TRBD2 may be the D gene (5 bases each). This CDR3 contains 10 residues. Per germline, CDR1 SNHLY and CDR2 FYNNEI. V was shortened by 5 bases and J by 10 bases, with 6 bases between the two germline ends. The CDR3 loop reads CASSWGEQFF. CDR3 sequence (DNA): TGTGCCAGCAGTTGGGGGGAGCAGTTCTTC.